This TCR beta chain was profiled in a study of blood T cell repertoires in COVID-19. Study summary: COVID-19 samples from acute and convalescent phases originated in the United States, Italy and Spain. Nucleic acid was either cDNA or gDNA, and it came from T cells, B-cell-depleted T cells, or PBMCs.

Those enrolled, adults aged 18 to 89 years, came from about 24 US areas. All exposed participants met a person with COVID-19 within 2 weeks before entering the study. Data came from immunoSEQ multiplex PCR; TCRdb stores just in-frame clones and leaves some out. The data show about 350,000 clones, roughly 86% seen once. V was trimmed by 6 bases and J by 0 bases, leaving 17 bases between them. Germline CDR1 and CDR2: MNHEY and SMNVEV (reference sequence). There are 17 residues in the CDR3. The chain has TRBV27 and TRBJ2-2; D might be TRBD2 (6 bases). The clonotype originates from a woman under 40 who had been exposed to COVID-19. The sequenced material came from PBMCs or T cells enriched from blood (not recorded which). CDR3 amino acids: CASRDLALAANTGELFF. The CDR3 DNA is TGTGCCAGCAGAGATCTCGCTTTAGCGGCGAACACCGGGGAGCTGTTTTTT.